This T cell receptor (beta chain) was captured by sequencing in a study of T-cell memory formation after mild COVID-19. Study-wide results and caveats: Chiefly within CM and EM were the contracting CD4+ clones; CD8+ ones were within EMRA.

Each CDR3 protein gets one entry after TCRdb re-called the 5' RACE reads with MiXCR. In the table there are hundreds of thousands of distinct CDR3 sequences, about 20% of which are singletons. CDR1 is KGHSH, CDR2 LQKENI, per germline. There are 17 residues in the CDR3. V lost 2 bases and J lost 0, with 14 bases in between. Turning to this clonotype: Its antigen is as yet unknown.

The receptor's source is an adult woman who had mild COVID-19 (a few samples of this study predate the infection). Cell type and time point are not known. The specimen sequenced was PBMCs or a T cell subset sorted from them (not recorded which). The rearrangement links TRBV18 to TRBJ2-1; a possible D gene is TRBD1 (6 bases). The DNA of the CDR3 is TGTGCCAGCTCACCAGACTCCACAGGGTTCTCCTACAATGAGCAGTTCTTC. Its translation: CASSPDSTGFSYNEQFF.